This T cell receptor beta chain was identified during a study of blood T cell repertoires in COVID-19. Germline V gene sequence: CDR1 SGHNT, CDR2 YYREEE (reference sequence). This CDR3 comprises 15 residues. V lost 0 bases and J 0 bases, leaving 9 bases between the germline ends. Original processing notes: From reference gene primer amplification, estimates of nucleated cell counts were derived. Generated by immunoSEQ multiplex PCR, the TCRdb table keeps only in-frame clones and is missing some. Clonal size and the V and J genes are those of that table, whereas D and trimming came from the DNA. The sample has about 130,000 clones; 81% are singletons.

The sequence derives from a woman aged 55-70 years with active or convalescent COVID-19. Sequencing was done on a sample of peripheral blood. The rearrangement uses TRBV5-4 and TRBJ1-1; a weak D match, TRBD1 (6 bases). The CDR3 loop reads CASSLVGDMNTEAFF. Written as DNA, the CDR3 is TGTGCCAGCAGCTTGGTAGGGGACATGAACACTGAAGCTTTCTTT.